A selection of T cell receptor beta chains follows, all from one sample in a study of cytomegalovirus exposure and HLA in healthy donors. The protocol was immunoSEQ multiplex PCR, while the TCRdb copy is restricted to in-frame clones and leaves out a portion. The sample consists of about 130,000 clones, approximately 91% of them appearing once. Sequencing used PBMCs. These receptors were collected from a young man in good health and CMV-seronegative. Both conserved end residues are part of each CDR3. D genes are given only for firm matches. Rows give clone size only sometimes, using once, few, many, or a class for an expanded clone.

>15|.|.|TRBJ2-1|TRBV14
CASSHPANNYNEQFF
TGTGCCAGCAGCCACCCAGCGAACAATTACAATGAGCAGTTCTTC
>18|.|TRBD2|TRBJ2-1|TRBV7-9
CASSLTNSAAGLGDEQFF
TGTGCCAGCAGCTTAACGAATTCAGCAGCGGGATTGGGCGATGAGCAGTTCTTC
>15|.|TRBD1|TRBJ1-2|TRBV7-2
CASSLGGQGPYGYTF
TGTGCCAGCAGCTTGGGAGGACAGGGACCCTATGGCTACACCTTC
>16|once|TRBD2|TRBJ2-3|TRBV4-3
CASSQDRLAGTDTQYF
TGCGCCAGCAGCCAAGATCGACTAGCGGGCACAGATACGCAGTATTTT
>14|many|TRBD1|TRBJ1-1|TRBV19
CASSTRQGDTEAFF
TGTGCCAGTAGTACCCGACAGGGAGACACTGAAGCTTTCTTT
>12|.|.|TRBJ1-1|TRBV7-9
CASSFREEGAFF
TGTGCCAGCAGCTTCAGGGAGGAGGGAGCTTTCTTT
>12|.|TRBD1|TRBJ2-7|TRBV30
CACRDRNYEQYF
TGTGCCTGCCGGGACAGGAACTACGAGCAGTACTTC
>17|.|TRBD2|TRBJ2-5|TRBV5-6
CATAESWTSGHQETQYF
TGTGCCACCGCAGAATCTTGGACTAGCGGGCACCAAGAGACCCAGTACTTC
>12|.|.|TRBJ2-1|TRBV5-1
CASSLGGNEQFF
TGCGCCAGCAGCTTAGGGGGCAATGAGCAGTTCTTC
>15|.|TRBD1|TRBJ1-2|TRBV4-3
CASSLQTGSFYGYTF
TGCGCCAGCAGCCTACAGACAGGGTCGTTTTATGGCTACACCTTC